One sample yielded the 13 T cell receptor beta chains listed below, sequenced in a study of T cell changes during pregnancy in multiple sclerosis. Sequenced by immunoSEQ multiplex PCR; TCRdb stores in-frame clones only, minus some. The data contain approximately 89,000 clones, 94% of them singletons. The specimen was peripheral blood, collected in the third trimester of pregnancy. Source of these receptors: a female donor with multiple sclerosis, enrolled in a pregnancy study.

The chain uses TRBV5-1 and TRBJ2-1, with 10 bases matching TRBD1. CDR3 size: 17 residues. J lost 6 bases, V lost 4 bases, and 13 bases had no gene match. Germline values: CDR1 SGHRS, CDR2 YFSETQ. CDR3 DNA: TGCGCCAGCAGCCTGAGGAGTACGGGACAGGGGACCAATGAGCAGTTCTTC. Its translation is CASSLRSTGQGTNEQFF.

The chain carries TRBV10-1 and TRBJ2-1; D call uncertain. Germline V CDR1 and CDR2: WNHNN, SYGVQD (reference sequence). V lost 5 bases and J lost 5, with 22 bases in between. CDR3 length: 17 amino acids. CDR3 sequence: CASSPLLTSTTHNEQFF. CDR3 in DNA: TGCGCCAGCAGTCCCCTCCTGACTTCCACGACTCACAATGAGCAGTTCTTC.

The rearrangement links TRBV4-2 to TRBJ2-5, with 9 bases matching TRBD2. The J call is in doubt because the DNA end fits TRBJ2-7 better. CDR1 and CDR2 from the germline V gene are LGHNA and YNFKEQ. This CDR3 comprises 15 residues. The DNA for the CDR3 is TGTGCCAGCAGCCAAGGGACTAGCGTTACCTACGAGCAGTACTTC. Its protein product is CASSQGTSVTYEQYF.

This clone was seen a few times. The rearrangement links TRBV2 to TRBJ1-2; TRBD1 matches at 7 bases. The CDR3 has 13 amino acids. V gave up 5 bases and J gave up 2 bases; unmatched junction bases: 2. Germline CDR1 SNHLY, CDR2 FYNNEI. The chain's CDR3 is CASSQGVNYGYTF. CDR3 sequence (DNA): TGTGCCAGCAGTCAGGGGGTAAACTATGGCTACACCTTC.

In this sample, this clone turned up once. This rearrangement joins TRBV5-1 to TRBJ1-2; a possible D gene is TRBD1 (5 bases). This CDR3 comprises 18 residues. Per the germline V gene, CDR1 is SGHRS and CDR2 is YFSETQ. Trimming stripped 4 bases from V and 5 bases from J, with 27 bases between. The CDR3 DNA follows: TGCGCCAGCAGCCCTCGGGGGGGGTCCCCCTTCCTCCCTTATGGCTACACCTTC. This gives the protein CASSPRGGSPFLPYGYTF.

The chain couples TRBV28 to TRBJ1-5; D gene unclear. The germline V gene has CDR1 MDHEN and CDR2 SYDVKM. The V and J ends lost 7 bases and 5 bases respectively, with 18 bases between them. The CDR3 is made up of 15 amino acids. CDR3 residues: CASNRRRVSDQPQHF. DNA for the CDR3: TGTGCCAGCAACCGAAGGAGGGTGTCAGATCAGCCCCAGCATTTT.

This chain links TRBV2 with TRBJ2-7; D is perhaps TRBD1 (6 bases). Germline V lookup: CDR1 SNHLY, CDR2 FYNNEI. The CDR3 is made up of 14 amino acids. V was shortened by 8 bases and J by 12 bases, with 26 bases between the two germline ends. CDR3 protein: CASLPLQGKGTTYF. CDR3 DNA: TGTGCCAGCCTACCTTTACAGGGAAAAGGAACGACGTACTTC.

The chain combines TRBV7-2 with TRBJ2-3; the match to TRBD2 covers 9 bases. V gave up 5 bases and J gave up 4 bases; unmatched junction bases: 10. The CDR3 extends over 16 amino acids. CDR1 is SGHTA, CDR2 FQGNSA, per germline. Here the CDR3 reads CASSPRGSGRADTQYF. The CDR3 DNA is TGTGCCAGCAGCCCCCGGGGTAGCGGGAGAGCAGATACGCAGTATTTT.

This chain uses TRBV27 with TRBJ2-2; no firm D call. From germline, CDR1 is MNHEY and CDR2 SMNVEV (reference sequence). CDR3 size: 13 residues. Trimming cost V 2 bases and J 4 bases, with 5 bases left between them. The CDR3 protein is CASSLRGTGELFF. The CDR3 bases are TGTGCCAGCAGTTTACGAGGCACCGGGGAGCTGTTTTTT.

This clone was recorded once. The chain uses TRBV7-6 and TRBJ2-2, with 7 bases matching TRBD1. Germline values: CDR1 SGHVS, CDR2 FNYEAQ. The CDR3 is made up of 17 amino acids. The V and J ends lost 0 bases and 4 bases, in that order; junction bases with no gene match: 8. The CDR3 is CASSLAGTGASTGELFF. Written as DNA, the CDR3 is TGTGCCAGCAGCTTAGCGGGAACAGGGGCGTCCACCGGGGAGCTGTTTTTT.

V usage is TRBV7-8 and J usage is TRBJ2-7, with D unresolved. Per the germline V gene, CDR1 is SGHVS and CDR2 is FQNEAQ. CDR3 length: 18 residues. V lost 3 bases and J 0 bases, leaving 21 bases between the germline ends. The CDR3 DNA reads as TGTGCCAGCAGCTTCGAATGGCCCGAAGATTCAAGCTCCTACGAGCAGTACTTC. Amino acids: CASSFEWPEDSSSYEQYF. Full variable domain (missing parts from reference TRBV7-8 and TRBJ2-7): GAGVSQSPRYKVAKRGQDVALRCDPISGHVSLFWYQQALGQGPEFLTYFQNEAQLDKSGLPSDRFFAERPEGSVSTLKIQRTQQEDSAVYLCASSFEWPEDSSSYEQYFGPGTRLTVT.

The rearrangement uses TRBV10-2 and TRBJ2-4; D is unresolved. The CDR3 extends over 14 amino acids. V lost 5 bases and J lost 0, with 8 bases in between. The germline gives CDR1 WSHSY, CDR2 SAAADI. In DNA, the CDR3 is TGCGCCAGCAGTAGCGTTCTAGCCAAAAACATTCAGTACTTC. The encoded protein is CASSSVLAKNIQYF.

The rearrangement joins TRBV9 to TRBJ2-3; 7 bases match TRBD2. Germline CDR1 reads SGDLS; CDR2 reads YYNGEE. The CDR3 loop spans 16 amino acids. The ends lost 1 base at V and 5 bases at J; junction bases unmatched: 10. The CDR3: CASSVMVGGPGDTQYF. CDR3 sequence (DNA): TGTGCCAGCAGCGTAATGGTGGGAGGGCCGGGAGATACGCAGTATTTT.